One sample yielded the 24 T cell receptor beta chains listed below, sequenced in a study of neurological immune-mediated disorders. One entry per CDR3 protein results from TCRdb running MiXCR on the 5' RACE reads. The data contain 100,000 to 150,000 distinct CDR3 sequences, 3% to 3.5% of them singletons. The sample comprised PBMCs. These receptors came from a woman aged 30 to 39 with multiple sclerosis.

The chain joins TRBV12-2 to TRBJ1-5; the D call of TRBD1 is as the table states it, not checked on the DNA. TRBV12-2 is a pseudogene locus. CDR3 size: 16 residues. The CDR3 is CASRLPRDRANKPQHF. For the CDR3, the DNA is TGTGCAAGTCGCTTACCCCGGGACAGGGCCAATAAGCCCCAGCATTTT.

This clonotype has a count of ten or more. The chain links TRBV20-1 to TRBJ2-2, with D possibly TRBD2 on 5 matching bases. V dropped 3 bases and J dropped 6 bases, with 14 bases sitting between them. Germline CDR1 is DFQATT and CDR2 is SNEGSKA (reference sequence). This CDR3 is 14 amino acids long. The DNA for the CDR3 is TGCAGTGCTAGTCCCGCAAACGGGGCCGGGGAGCTGTTTTTT. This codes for CSASPANGAGELFF.

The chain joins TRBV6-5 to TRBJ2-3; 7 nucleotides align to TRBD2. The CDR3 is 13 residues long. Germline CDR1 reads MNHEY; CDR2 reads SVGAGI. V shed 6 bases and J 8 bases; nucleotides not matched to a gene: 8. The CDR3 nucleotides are TGTGCCAGCAGCCTACGGAGGGAGGGTACGCAGTATTTT. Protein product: CASSLRREGTQYF.

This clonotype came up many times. Here the CDR3 DNA reads TGTGCCAGCAGCTTAGAGGGACAGGGGGCTGGGGAGCAGTACTTC. Residues: CASSLEGQGAGEQYF. V and J are TRBV7-6 and TRBJ2-7; 12 bases fit TRBD1. Unmatched junction bases numbered 5, after V lost 1 base and J lost 7 bases. CDR1 is SGHVS and CDR2 is FNYEAQ in the germline V gene. The CDR3 length is 15 residues. The full variable domain, completed using reference TRBV7-6 and TRBJ2-7, is GAGVSQSPRYKVTKRGQDVALRCDPISGHVSLYWYRQALGQGPEFLTYFNYEAQQDKSGLPNDRFSAERPEGSISTLTIQRTEQRDSAMYRCASSLEGQGAGEQYFGPGTRLTVT.

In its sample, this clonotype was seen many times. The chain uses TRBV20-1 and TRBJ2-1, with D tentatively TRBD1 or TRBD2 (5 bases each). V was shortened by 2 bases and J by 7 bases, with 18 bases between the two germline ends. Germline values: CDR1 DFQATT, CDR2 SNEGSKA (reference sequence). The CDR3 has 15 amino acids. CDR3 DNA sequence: TGCAGTGCTAGATCCTCTACAGGAGGAGTGAATGAGCAGTTCTTC. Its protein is CSARSSTGGVNEQFF.

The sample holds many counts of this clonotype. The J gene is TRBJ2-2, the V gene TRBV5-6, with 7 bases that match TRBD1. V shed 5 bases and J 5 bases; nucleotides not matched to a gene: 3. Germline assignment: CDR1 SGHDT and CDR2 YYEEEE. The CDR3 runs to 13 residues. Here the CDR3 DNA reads TGTGCCAGCAGAACGGGACAGACCGGGGAGCTGTTTTTT. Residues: CASRTGQTGELFF.

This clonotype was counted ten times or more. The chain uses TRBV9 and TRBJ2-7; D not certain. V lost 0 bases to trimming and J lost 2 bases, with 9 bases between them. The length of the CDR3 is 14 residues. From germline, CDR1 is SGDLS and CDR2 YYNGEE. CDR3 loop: CASSVGYGPYEQYF. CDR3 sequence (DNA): TGTGCCAGCAGCGTAGGGTACGGACCCTACGAGCAGTACTTC.

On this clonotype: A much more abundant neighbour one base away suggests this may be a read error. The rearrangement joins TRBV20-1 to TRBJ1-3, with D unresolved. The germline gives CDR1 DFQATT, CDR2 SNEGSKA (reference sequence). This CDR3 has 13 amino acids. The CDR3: CSAVAGSGDTIYF. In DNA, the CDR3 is TGCAGTGCAGTCGCCGGCTCTGGAGACACCATATATTTT.

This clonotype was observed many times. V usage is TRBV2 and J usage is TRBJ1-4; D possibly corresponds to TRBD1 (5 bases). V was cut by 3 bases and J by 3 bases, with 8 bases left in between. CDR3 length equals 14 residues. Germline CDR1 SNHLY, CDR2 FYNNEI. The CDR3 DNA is TGTGCCAGCAGTGAGAAAGGGGCTAATGAAAAACTGTTTTTT. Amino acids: CASSEKGANEKLFF.

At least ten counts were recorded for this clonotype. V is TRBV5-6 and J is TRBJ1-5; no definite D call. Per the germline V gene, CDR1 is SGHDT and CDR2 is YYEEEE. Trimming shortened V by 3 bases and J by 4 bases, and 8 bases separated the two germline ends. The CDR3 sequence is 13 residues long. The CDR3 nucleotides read TGTGCCAGCAGCTATGATAGGAATCAGCCCCAGCATTTT. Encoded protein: CASSYDRNQPQHF.

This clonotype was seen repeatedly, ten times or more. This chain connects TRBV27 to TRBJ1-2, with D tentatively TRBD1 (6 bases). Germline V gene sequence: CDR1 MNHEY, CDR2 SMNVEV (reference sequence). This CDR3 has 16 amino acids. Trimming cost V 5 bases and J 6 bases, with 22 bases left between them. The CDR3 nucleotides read TGTGCCAGCAGTCCCTCCCTAGGGGGAGTTGGAGATGGCTACACCTTC. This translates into CASSPSLGGVGDGYTF.

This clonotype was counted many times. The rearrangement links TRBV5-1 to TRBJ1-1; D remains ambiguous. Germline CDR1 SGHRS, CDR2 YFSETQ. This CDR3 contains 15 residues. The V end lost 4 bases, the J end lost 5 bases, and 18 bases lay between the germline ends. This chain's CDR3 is CASSEDRVGSTEAFF. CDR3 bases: TGCGCCAGCAGCGAGGACCGCGTGGGGTCAACTGAAGCTTTCTTT. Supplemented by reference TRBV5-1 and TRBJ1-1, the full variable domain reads KAGVTQTPRYLIKTRGQQVTLSCSPISGHRSVSWYQQTPGQGLQFLFEYFSETQRNKGNFPGRFSGRQFSNSRSEMNVSTLELGDSALYLCASSEDRVGSTEAFFGQGTRLTVV.

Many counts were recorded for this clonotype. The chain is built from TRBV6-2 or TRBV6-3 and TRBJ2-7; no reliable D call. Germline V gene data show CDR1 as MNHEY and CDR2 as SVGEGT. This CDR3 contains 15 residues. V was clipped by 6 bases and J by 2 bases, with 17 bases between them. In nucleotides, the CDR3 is TGTGCCAGCAGCAATTTCAGGATTTCTACCTACGAGCAGTACTTC. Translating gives CASSNFRISTYEQYF.

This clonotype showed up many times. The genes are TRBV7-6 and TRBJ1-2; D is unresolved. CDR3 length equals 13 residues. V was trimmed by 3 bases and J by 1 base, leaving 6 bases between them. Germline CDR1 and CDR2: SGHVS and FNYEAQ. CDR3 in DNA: TGTGCCAGCAGCTTCGGGGTTAACTATGGCTACACCTTC. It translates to CASSFGVNYGYTF.

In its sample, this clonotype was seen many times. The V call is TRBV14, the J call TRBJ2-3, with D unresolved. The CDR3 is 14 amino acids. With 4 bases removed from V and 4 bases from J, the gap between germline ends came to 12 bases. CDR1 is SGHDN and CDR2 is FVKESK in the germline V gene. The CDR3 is CASSLAGPSDTQYF. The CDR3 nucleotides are TGTGCCAGCAGCCTCGCCGGTCCCTCAGATACGCAGTATTTT.

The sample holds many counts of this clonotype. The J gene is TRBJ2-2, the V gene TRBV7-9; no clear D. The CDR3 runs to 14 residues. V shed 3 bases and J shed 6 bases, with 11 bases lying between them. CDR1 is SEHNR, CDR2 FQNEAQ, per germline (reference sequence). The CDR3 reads CASSFHIVPGELFF. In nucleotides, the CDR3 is TGTGCCAGCAGCTTCCATATAGTACCCGGGGAGCTGTTTTTT.

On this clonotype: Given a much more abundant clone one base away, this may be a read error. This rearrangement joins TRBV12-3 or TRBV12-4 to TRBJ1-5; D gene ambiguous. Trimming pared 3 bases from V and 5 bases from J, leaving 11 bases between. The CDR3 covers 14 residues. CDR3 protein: CASSFGKGYQPQHF. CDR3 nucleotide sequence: TGTGCCAGCAGTTTTGGGAAGGGCTATCAGCCCCAGCATTTT.

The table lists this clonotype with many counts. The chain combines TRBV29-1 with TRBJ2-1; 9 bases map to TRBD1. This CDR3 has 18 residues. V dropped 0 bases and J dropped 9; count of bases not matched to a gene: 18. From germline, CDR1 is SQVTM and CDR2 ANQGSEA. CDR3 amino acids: CSVEDLIWDRAFQGEQFF. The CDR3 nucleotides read TGCAGCGTTGAAGATCTTATCTGGGACAGGGCTTTCCAGGGTGAGCAGTTCTTC.

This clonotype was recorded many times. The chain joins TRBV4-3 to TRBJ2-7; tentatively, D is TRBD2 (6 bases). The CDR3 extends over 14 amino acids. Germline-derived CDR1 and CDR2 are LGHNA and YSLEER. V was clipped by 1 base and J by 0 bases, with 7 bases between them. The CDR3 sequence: CASSQGLGSYEQYF. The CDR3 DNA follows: TGCGCCAGCAGCCAAGGACTAGGCTCCTACGAGCAGTACTTC.

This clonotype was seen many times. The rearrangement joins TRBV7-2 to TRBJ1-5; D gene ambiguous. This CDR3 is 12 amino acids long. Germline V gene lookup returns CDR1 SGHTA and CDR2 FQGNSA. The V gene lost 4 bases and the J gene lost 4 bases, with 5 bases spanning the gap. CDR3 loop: CASSSQNQPQHF. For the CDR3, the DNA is TGTGCCAGCAGCTCCCAAAATCAGCCCCAGCATTTT.

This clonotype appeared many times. The CDR3 DNA reads TGTGCCAGCAGTGATGTTGTAAACACTGAAGCTTTCTTT. Its protein product is CASSDVVNTEAFF. The chain employs TRBV6-5 and TRBJ1-1; D is uncertain. Germline-derived CDR1 and CDR2 are MNHEY and SVGAGI. The CDR3 has 13 amino acids. The V end lost 5 bases, the J end lost 2 bases, and 9 bases lay between the germline ends.

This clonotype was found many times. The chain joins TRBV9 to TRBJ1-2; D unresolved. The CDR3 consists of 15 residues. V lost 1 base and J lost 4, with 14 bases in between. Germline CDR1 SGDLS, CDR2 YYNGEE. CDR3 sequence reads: CASSVSSFPRYGYTF. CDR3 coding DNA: TGTGCCAGCAGCGTAAGCAGCTTCCCGCGCTATGGCTACACCTTC.

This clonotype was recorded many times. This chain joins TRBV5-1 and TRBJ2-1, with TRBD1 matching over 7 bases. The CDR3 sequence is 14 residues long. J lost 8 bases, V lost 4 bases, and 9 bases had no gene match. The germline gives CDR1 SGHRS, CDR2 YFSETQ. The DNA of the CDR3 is TGCGCCAGCAGCCGACAGGGACAGTTAGATGAGCAGTTCTTC. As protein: CASSRQGQLDEQFF.

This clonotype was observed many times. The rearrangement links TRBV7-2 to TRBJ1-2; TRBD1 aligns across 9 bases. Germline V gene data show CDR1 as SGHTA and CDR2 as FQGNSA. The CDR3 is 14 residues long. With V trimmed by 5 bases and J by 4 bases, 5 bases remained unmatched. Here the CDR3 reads CASSVTGGAYGYTF. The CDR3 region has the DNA TGTGCCAGCAGCGTTACAGGGGGCGCCTATGGCTACACCTTC.